Listed below are T cell receptor beta chains from one sample, sequenced in a study of blood T cell repertoires in COVID-19. Assay: immunoSEQ multiplex PCR; the TCRdb copy retains only in-frame clones and omits some. This repertoire shows more than 150,000 clones, roughly 94% found once; its top ten account for 0.76%. Sequencing was done on a sample of peripheral blood. The receptors come from a man younger than 40 with COVID-19, enrolled during active disease. CDR3s include the opening cysteine and the closing phenylalanine or tryptophan. A D gene is named only where the DNA matches it firmly. Size is stated for part of the rows, as once, few or many counts, or as a class when the clone is expanded.

v_call: TRBV5-6
j_call: TRBJ1-2
d_call: .
clone_size: .
cdr3_nt: TGTGCCAGCAGCCCAAACGGGGAGGGCTACACCTTC
cdr3_aa: CASSPNGEGYTF

v_call: TRBV19
j_call: TRBJ1-4
d_call: .
clone_size: few
cdr3_nt: TGTGCCAGTAGTGAAACTCCCGGGGCCCTGGGGGGAAAACTGTTTTTT
cdr3_aa: CASSETPGALGGKLFF

v_call: TRBV27
j_call: TRBJ1-6
d_call: .
clone_size: .
cdr3_nt: TGTGCCAGCAGTTTATTGGGGGGTGGGAATTCACCCCTCCACTTT
cdr3_aa: CASSLLGGGNSPLHF

v_call: TRBV13
j_call: TRBJ2-1
d_call: TRBD2
clone_size: .
cdr3_nt: TGTGCCAGCAGTCCCGGACTAGCGGGGGGGCTGGGTGATGAGCAGTTCTTC
cdr3_aa: CASSPGLAGGLGDEQFF

v_call: TRBV15
j_call: TRBJ2-1
d_call: TRBD1
clone_size: .
cdr3_nt: TGTGCCACCAGCTGGGGACAGGACAATGAGCAGTTCTTC
cdr3_aa: CATSWGQDNEQFF

v_call: TRBV7-9
j_call: TRBJ2-1
d_call: TRBD1
clone_size: .
cdr3_nt: TGTGCCAGCAGCTCCCCGTCTACAGGGGGATATGAGCAGTTCTTC
cdr3_aa: CASSSPSTGGYEQFF

v_call: TRBV19
j_call: TRBJ1-4
d_call: TRBD1
clone_size: .
cdr3_nt: TGTGCCAGTACTACGGACAGGGGAGGGAGTGAAAAACTGTTTTTT
cdr3_aa: CASTTDRGGSEKLFF

v_call: TRBV3-1/TRBV3-2
j_call: TRBJ2-1
d_call: TRBD2
clone_size: .
cdr3_nt: TGTGCCAGCAGCTTAGCGGGGGGCTACAATGAGCAGTTCTTC
cdr3_aa: CASSLAGGYNEQFF

v_call: TRBV3-1/TRBV3-2
j_call: TRBJ2-5
d_call: TRBD2
clone_size: .
cdr3_nt: TGTGCCAGCAGCCACGCTACAGCGGGGGAAGAGACCCAGTACTTC
cdr3_aa: CASSHATAGEETQYF

v_call: TRBV10-3
j_call: TRBJ2-3
d_call: TRBD1
clone_size: .
cdr3_nt: TGTGCCATCAGTCCGGGACAGGGCTCAGATACGCAGTATTTT
cdr3_aa: CAISPGQGSDTQYF

v_call: TRBV28
j_call: TRBJ2-1
d_call: TRBD2
clone_size: .
cdr3_nt: TGTGCCAGCAGTCCTGGGGGGGGAGTGTGGGTTGAGCAGTTCTTC
cdr3_aa: CASSPGGGVWVEQFF

v_call: TRBV19
j_call: TRBJ1-2
d_call: .
clone_size: .
cdr3_nt: TGTGCCAGTACCCCGGGGGGGTCTAACTATGGCTACACCTTC
cdr3_aa: CASTPGGSNYGYTF

v_call: TRBV15
j_call: TRBJ2-7
d_call: .
clone_size: .
cdr3_nt: TGTGCCACCAGCCCGGGTGGAGGGGCCTACGAGCAGTACTTC
cdr3_aa: CATSPGGGAYEQYF

v_call: TRBV7-9
j_call: TRBJ1-4
d_call: TRBD1
clone_size: once
cdr3_nt: TGTGCCAGCAGCTTAGGGACAGGGGTTAATGAAAAACTGTTTTTT
cdr3_aa: CASSLGTGVNEKLFF

v_call: TRBV4-1
j_call: TRBJ2-1
d_call: .
clone_size: .
cdr3_nt: TGCGCCAGCAGCCAAGACCGGAGCTCCTACAATGAGCAGTTCTTC
cdr3_aa: CASSQDRSSYNEQFF

v_call: TRBV13
j_call: TRBJ2-1
d_call: TRBD2
clone_size: once
cdr3_nt: TGTGCCAGCAGCACGCCCAGCGGGGTATACAATGAGCAGTTCTTC
cdr3_aa: CASSTPSGVYNEQFF

v_call: TRBV10-1
j_call: TRBJ2-7
d_call: TRBD1
clone_size: .
cdr3_nt: TGCGCCAGCAGCGATTCCGGGACAGGACCCTACGAGCAGTACTTC
cdr3_aa: CASSDSGTGPYEQYF

v_call: TRBV9
j_call: TRBJ1-1
d_call: .
clone_size: .
cdr3_nt: TGTGCCAGCAGCCCCCCCGGAGGAGGGTCAGCTTTCTTT
cdr3_aa: CASSPPGGGSAFF

v_call: TRBV6-5
j_call: TRBJ1-2
d_call: .
clone_size: .
cdr3_nt: TGTGCCAGCAGTTACTCAGACTCACGGGGAGGCTACACCTTC
cdr3_aa: CASSYSDSRGGYTF

v_call: TRBV6-5
j_call: TRBJ1-2
d_call: .
clone_size: .
cdr3_nt: TGTGCCAGCAGCGAGACAGCTAACTATGGCTACACCTTC
cdr3_aa: CASSETANYGYTF

v_call: TRBV30
j_call: TRBJ2-5
d_call: .
clone_size: .
cdr3_nt: TGTGCCTGGAGTGTACTTGAAGAGACCCAGTACTTC
cdr3_aa: CAWSVLEETQYF

v_call: TRBV20-1
j_call: TRBJ2-7
d_call: .
clone_size: once
cdr3_nt: TGCAGTGCTAGCAGCGGCCACGAGCAGTACTTC
cdr3_aa: CSASSGHEQYF

v_call: TRBV9
j_call: TRBJ2-5
d_call: .
clone_size: .
cdr3_nt: TGTGCCAGCAGCCCAGCGGGGGACAGACAAGAGACCCAGTACTTC
cdr3_aa: CASSPAGDRQETQYF

v_call: TRBV18
j_call: TRBJ2-3
d_call: TRBD2
clone_size: .
cdr3_nt: TGTGCCAGCTCACCAGTTCTAGCGGGGGGGAATACGCAGTATTTT
cdr3_aa: CASSPVLAGGNTQYF

v_call: TRBV5-1
j_call: TRBJ1-6
d_call: .
clone_size: .
cdr3_nt: TGCGCCAGCAGCTTGGGACAGGATAATTCACCCCTCCACTTT
cdr3_aa: CASSLGQDNSPLHF

v_call: TRBV9
j_call: TRBJ2-7
d_call: .
clone_size: .
cdr3_nt: TGTGCCAGCAGCGGAGGTAGTGGGACACGCTATTACGAGCAGTACTTC
cdr3_aa: CASSGGSGTRYYEQYF

v_call: TRBV4-1
j_call: TRBJ1-5
d_call: .
clone_size: .
cdr3_nt: TGCGCCAGCAGCCAAGATTGGGGGGGTAGGGATCAGCCCCAGCATTTT
cdr3_aa: CASSQDWGGRDQPQHF

v_call: TRBV21-1
j_call: TRBJ1-5
d_call: .
clone_size: .
cdr3_nt: TGTGCCAGCAGCAAAGCATCCAGGGGGCAGTGGCTGCCCCAGCATTTT
cdr3_aa: CASSKASRGQWLPQHF

v_call: TRBV5-1
j_call: TRBJ1-6
d_call: TRBD1
clone_size: .
cdr3_nt: TGCGCCAGCAGCTTGGATAGGACAGGCAATTCACCCCTCCACTTT
cdr3_aa: CASSLDRTGNSPLHF

v_call: TRBV6-5
j_call: TRBJ2-3
d_call: TRBD2
clone_size: .
cdr3_nt: TGTGCCACAACCCCGGGGGGGTCAGATACGCAGTATTTT
cdr3_aa: CATTPGGSDTQYF

v_call: TRBV6-5
j_call: TRBJ1-2
d_call: TRBD1
clone_size: .
cdr3_nt: TGTGCCAGCAGGGTCGGGACAGACTATGGCTACACCTTC
cdr3_aa: CASRVGTDYGYTF

v_call: TRBV2
j_call: TRBJ2-3
d_call: TRBD2
clone_size: .
cdr3_nt: TGTGCCAGCAGGAAAGAGGGACTAGCGGGGGGGGCAGATACGCAGTATTTT
cdr3_aa: CASRKEGLAGGADTQYF

v_call: TRBV7-3
j_call: TRBJ1-1
d_call: .
clone_size: .
cdr3_nt: TGTGCCAGCAGCTTAAACGGGAACACTGAAGCTTTCTTT
cdr3_aa: CASSLNGNTEAFF

v_call: TRBV2
j_call: TRBJ2-3
d_call: .
clone_size: once
cdr3_nt: TGTGCCAGCAGTCCAGCGGTCCGCACAGATACGCAGTATTTT
cdr3_aa: CASSPAVRTDTQYF

v_call: TRBV7-9
j_call: TRBJ1-3
d_call: TRBD1
clone_size: .
cdr3_nt: TGTGCCAGCAGCCCCCGGTGGCCGGGACAGGGAACGAATGGAAACACCATATATTTT
cdr3_aa: CASSPRWPGQGTNGNTIYF

v_call: TRBV19
j_call: TRBJ1-2
d_call: .
clone_size: .
cdr3_nt: TGTGCCAGTAGTATAAGGGGTGTCGGGGGCTACACCTTC
cdr3_aa: CASSIRGVGGYTF

v_call: TRBV19
j_call: TRBJ1-1
d_call: TRBD1
clone_size: .
cdr3_nt: TGTGCCAGTAGTACTCGACCCGGGACAGCGAACACTGAAGCTTTCTTT
cdr3_aa: CASSTRPGTANTEAFF

v_call: TRBV5-1
j_call: TRBJ1-1
d_call: .
clone_size: .
cdr3_nt: TGCGCCAGCAGCTTGGTCCAGGGGATCAGAGGAACTGAAGCTTTCTTT
cdr3_aa: CASSLVQGIRGTEAFF

v_call: TRBV10-3
j_call: TRBJ1-3
d_call: TRBD1
clone_size: once
cdr3_nt: TGTGCCACTGAATACCGGGACAGTGGCGGCAACACCATATATTTT
cdr3_aa: CATEYRDSGGNTIYF

v_call: TRBV5-6
j_call: TRBJ2-3
d_call: TRBD1
clone_size: .
cdr3_nt: TGTGCCAGCAGCCGGGGGACAGGGATGACAGATACGCAGTATTTT
cdr3_aa: CASSRGTGMTDTQYF

v_call: TRBV30
j_call: TRBJ1-1
d_call: .
clone_size: .
cdr3_nt: TGTGCCTGGAGGAAACAGGGGAACACTGAAGCTTTCTTT
cdr3_aa: CAWRKQGNTEAFF

v_call: TRBV10-3
j_call: TRBJ2-5
d_call: TRBD1
clone_size: .
cdr3_nt: TGTGCCACCCTTCACCGGGACAGGGTTGGAGAGACCCAGTACTTC
cdr3_aa: CATLHRDRVGETQYF

v_call: TRBV18
j_call: TRBJ1-1
d_call: .
clone_size: .
cdr3_nt: TGTGCCAGCTCGGCCCCGCAACTAAAACGGGAAACTGAAGCTTTCTTT
cdr3_aa: CASSAPQLKRETEAFF

v_call: TRBV3-1/TRBV3-2
j_call: TRBJ2-1
d_call: .
clone_size: .
cdr3_nt: TGTGCCAGCAGCCAAGAGGGGGGACCTTACAATGAGCAGTTCTTC
cdr3_aa: CASSQEGGPYNEQFF

v_call: TRBV5-1
j_call: TRBJ2-2
d_call: .
clone_size: .
cdr3_nt: TGCGCCAGCAGCTCCCGGGTTCGGAACACCGGGGAGCTGTTTTTT
cdr3_aa: CASSSRVRNTGELFF